Listed here are 5 T cell receptor beta chains from one sample, sequenced in a study of molecular identifiers for immune sequencing clone quantification (dated by TCRdb to 2016 to 2019). The library was produced with PCR. These reads were obtained on a NextSeq 500. The public reads were reprocessed in TCRdb via fastp at Q25 and MiXCR, keeping in-frame beta chains. Records with the same CDR3 protein are collapsed into one entry carrying the most frequent genes and DNA. This sample lists approximately 550,000 distinct CDR3 sequences; about a quarter were detected once. The leading ten clones occupy around 0.78% of the sample. The sequenced sample was naive CD8+ T cells from blood, with Jurkat cell RNA spiked in. The label giving this sample's cell subset or site can be read as: FACS-sorted CD8+CD4-CCR7+CD45RA+ naive T cells. The origin of the receptors is a human donor in good health. Some libraries in this study had Jurkat cell RNA spiked in.

Turning to this clonotype: The junction does not match germline at one end; this may be a read error. The chain couples TRBV3-1 to TRBJ2-6; a weak D match, TRBD1 (6 bases). This CDR3 is built from 18 residues. Per the germline V gene, CDR1 is LGHDT and CDR2 is YNNKEL (reference sequence). CDR3 amino acids: CASSQERGSRAGANVQTF. In nucleotides, the CDR3 is TGTGCCAGCAGCCAAGAAAGGGGGAGCAGGGCTGGGGCCAACGTCCAGACTTTC.

This clonotype was recorded a few times. The CDR3 sequence is CASSSRGPYEQYF. The CDR3 DNA reads as TGCGCCAGCAGCTCGCGGGGCCCTTACGAGCAGTACTTC. This sequence joins TRBV5-1 and TRBJ2-7, with D possibly TRBD2 on 6 matching bases. The V gene's germline CDR1 is SGHRS and CDR2 YFSETQ. With 3 bases removed from V and 4 bases from J, the gap between germline ends came to 11 bases. The CDR3 spans 13 residues.

About this clonotype: This may come from a read error, since a much larger clone is one base off. This rearrangement joins TRBV7-9 to TRBJ2-5; D possibly corresponds to TRBD1 (5 bases). The germline gives CDR1 SEHNR, CDR2 FQNEAQ (reference sequence). The CDR3 loop spans 14 amino acids. The CDR3 spells CASRFSGFQETQYF. The CDR3 coding sequence is TGTGCCAGCCGCTTTTCAGGGTTCCAAGAGACCCAGTACTTC.

At least ten counts were recorded for this clonotype. This chain connects TRBV7-2 to TRBJ2-3; D is perhaps TRBD1 or TRBD2 (5 bases each). CDR3 length: 16 amino acids. CDR1 SGHTA and CDR2 FQGNSA come from the germline V gene. Trimming took off 5 bases at V and 5 bases at J, with 20 bases between the two ends. The CDR3 is CASSPTTRARGDTQYF. The CDR3 DNA reads as TGTGCCAGCAGCCCAACTACCAGGGCTCGGGGAGATACGCAGTATTTT.

This clonotype was observed many times. In nucleotides, the CDR3 is TGTGCCAGTATGACAGGGGCGGGTACTGAAGCTTTCTTT. It is translated as CASMTGAGTEAFF. J is TRBJ1-1 and V is TRBV2; 8 nucleotides line up with TRBD1. CDR3 length: 13 residues. With 9 bases clipped from V and 5 bases from J, the junction kept 8 bases outside the gene matches. CDR1 is SNHLY and CDR2 is FYNNEI in the germline V gene.